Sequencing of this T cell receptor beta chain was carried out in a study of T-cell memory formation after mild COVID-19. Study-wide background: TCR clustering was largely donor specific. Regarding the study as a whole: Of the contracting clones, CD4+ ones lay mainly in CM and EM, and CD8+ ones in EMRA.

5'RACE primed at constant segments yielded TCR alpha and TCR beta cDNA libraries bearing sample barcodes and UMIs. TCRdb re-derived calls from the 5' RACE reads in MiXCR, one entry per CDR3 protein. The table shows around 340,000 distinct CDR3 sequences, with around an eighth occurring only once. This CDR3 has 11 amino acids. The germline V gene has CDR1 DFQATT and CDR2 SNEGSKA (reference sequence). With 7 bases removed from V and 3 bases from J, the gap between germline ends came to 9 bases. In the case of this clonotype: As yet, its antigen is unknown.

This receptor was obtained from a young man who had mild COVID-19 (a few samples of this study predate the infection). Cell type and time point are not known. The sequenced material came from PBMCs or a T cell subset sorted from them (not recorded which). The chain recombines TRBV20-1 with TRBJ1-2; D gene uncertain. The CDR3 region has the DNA TGCAGTGGGGCCCGCGACTATGGCTACACCTTC. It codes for CSGARDYGYTF.